One and the same sample provided the 13 T cell receptor beta chains below, sequenced in a study of shared clonotypes between healthy human individuals. Method: immunoSEQ multiplex PCR; TCRdb's copy keeps in-frame clones and lacks some. The table lists a few million clones, more than 80% of them singletons. The source material was naive CD4+ T cells from PBMCs. The sample's subset: CD45RA+ positively selected. The receptors here all came from a man aged 18 to 30 in good health. Some clones in this sample may be carry-over from other donors' samples.

The chain combines TRBV14 with TRBJ1-5, with D possibly TRBD1 on 5 matching bases. The V end was cut by 4 bases, the J end by 6 bases, with 25 bases between. The CDR3 totals 18 residues. CDR1 and CDR2 from the germline V gene are SGHDN and FVKESK. DNA of the CDR3: TGTGCCAGCAGCCTTCCGGGACCGTTCTTTCTAGGCGGTCAGCCCCAGCATTTT. Amino acid sequence: CASSLPGPFFLGGQPQHF.

This chain uses TRBV7-2 with TRBJ2-3, with D maybe TRBD2 (5 bases). In germline, CDR1 is SGHTA, CDR2 FQGNSA. V lost 6 bases, J lost 2 bases, and 12 bases lay in between. The length of the CDR3 is 14 residues. The CDR3 here is CASSTGLHTDTQYF. The CDR3 region has the DNA TGTGCCAGCAGTACTGGACTGCACACAGATACGCAGTATTTT.

This chain uses TRBV5-6 with TRBJ2-2; 11 positions match TRBD2. V was pared by 4 bases and J by 2 bases, with 13 bases of the junction left unmatched. In germline, CDR1 is SGHDT, CDR2 YYEEEE. There are 19 residues in the CDR3. In DNA form, the CDR3 reads TGTGCCAGCAGCCCGGGGACTAGCGGCACTGGAATCAACACCGGGGAGCTGTTTTTT. Amino acids: CASSPGTSGTGINTGELFF.

This rearrangement joins TRBV6-5 to TRBJ2-7; D perhaps matches TRBD2 (5 bases). The CDR3 runs to 14 residues. The ends were cut back, 2 bases at V and 6 bases at J, with 14 bases in the middle. Germline V lookup: CDR1 MNHEY, CDR2 SVGAGI. The CDR3 here is CASSYGLGVGEQYF. CDR3 in DNA: TGTGCCAGCAGTTACGGGCTGGGAGTGGGCGAGCAGTACTTC.

The chain links TRBV5-1 to TRBJ2-7; D not certain. This CDR3 comprises 15 residues. Trimming took 4 bases from V and 0 from J, leaving 14 bases between them. CDR1 and CDR2 from the germline V gene are SGHRS and YFSETQ. The CDR3 here is CASSLSAESSYEQYF. The CDR3 nucleotides are TGCGCCAGCAGCCTTTCGGCCGAAAGCTCCTACGAGCAGTACTTC.

This chain links TRBV7-7 with TRBJ2-5; 9 bases are shared with TRBD2. The CDR3 runs 15 residues. Germline-derived CDR1 and CDR2 are SSHAT and FNYEAQ (reference sequence). The J segment lost 5 bases and the V segment lost 5 bases, leaving 9 bases of the junction unmatched. In DNA form, the CDR3 reads TGTGCCAGCAGCCTGCTTGCGGGGGGGGTGGAGACCCAGTACTTC. Encoded protein: CASSLLAGGVETQYF.

V and J are TRBV15 and TRBJ2-1, with D unresolved. Trimming took off 0 bases at V and 2 bases at J, with 11 bases between the two ends. This CDR3 has 16 residues. Germline assignment: CDR1 LNHNV and CDR2 YYDKDF (reference sequence). The CDR3 nucleotides read TGTGCCACCAGCAGAGAATACGGATCCACCTACAATGAGCAGTTCTTC. Amino acid sequence: CATSREYGSTYNEQFF.

The J gene is TRBJ2-7, the V gene TRBV28; D perhaps matches TRBD2 (6 bases). Germline V gene sequence: CDR1 MDHEN, CDR2 SYDVKM. Trimming cost V 6 bases and J 5 bases, with 17 bases left between them. CDR3 size: 14 residues. CDR3 DNA: TGTGCCAGCAGGCCGGGACTCCGCCTCGACGAGCAGTACTTC. Amino acid sequence: CASRPGLRLDEQYF.

This sequence joins TRBV7-2 and TRBJ2-5; 10 nucleotides agree with TRBD2. CDR1 and CDR2 (germline): SGHTA, FQGNSA. Trimming cost V 4 bases and J 3 bases; bases outside gene matches: 8. CDR3 length: 16 amino acids. The CDR3 spells CASSSPAGGTKETQYF. The CDR3, as DNA: TGTGCCAGCAGCTCGCCAGCGGGAGGGACAAAAGAGACCCAGTACTTC.

This chain uses TRBV5-1 with TRBJ2-5; TRBD1 aligns across 7 bases. In germline, CDR1 is SGHRS, CDR2 YFSETQ. There are 14 residues in the CDR3. J gave up 2 bases and V 3 bases, and 4 bases lay outside the gene matches. CDR3 residues: CASSSQGVQETQYF. CDR3 nucleotide sequence: TGCGCCAGCAGCTCGCAGGGGGTTCAAGAGACCCAGTACTTC. Complete variable domain (other parts from reference TRBV5-1 and TRBJ2-5): KAGVTQTPRYLIKTRGQQVTLSCSPISGHRSVSWYQQTPGQGLQFLFEYFSETQRNKGNFPGRFSGRQFSNSRSEMNVSTLELGDSALYLCASSSQGVQETQYFGPGTRLLVL.

The CDR3 nucleotides are TGTGCCAGCAGTTATTCGGCTCGGGGGACAGATACGCAGTATTTT. Translating gives CASSYSARGTDTQYF. The chain joins TRBV6-6 to TRBJ2-3; a weak D match, TRBD2 (6 bases). The CDR3 sequence is 15 residues long. V was trimmed by 3 bases and J by 3 bases, leaving 13 bases between them. Germline loops: CDR1 MNHNY, CDR2 SVGAGI (reference sequence).

The chain recombines TRBV4-1 with TRBJ2-1; 14 bases are a match to TRBD2. The CDR3 loop spans 16 amino acids. The germline gives CDR1 MGHRA, CDR2 YSYEKL. V gave up 0 bases and J gave up 10 bases; unmatched junction bases: 5. The CDR3 region is CASSQDGTSGSPEQFF. In DNA form, the CDR3 reads TGCGCCAGCAGCCAAGATGGGACTAGCGGGAGTCCCGAGCAGTTCTTC.

Comments on this clone: The identical CDR3 is also encoded by other nucleotide sequences in the sample. The chain combines TRBV11-2 with TRBJ2-5, with no clear D. Germline CDR1 and CDR2: SGHAT and FQNNGV. V lost 3 bases and J lost 1, with 6 bases in between. The CDR3 length is 13 residues. The CDR3 DNA reads as TGTGCCAGCAGCTTGGGCGTCCAAGAGACCCAGTACTTC. Translation: CASSLGVQETQYF.